The T cell receptor (beta chain) under discussion was sequenced for a study of T cells in Graves' hyperthyroidism and ophthalmopathy. Amplification yielded TCR beta CDR3 regions, with RNA transcripts as the source. When the TCR CDR3 underwent first-round RT-PCR, the HTBI primer set was used. TCRdb passed the multiplex PCR reads through MiXCR, listing each CDR3 protein once. The table records about 740,000 distinct CDR3 sequences, less than 15% of them present only once. Regarding the study as a whole: Blood held most thyroid clonotypes expanded above 0.001 frequency.

Stable hyperthyroidism: no ophthalmopathy progression over 18 months of follow-up. The patients, who ranged from 18 to 65 in age, presented with newly diagnosed hyperthyroidism lasting under 2 months. Uncontrolled infection, other autoimmune disease, pregnancy or lactation barred patients from enrollment. J was trimmed by 8 bases and V by 3 bases; bases with no gene match: 12. Germline V CDR1 and CDR2: DFQATT, SNEGSKA (reference sequence). The CDR3 consists of 15 residues. This clonotype was counted ten times or more. No antigen is known for it. The TCR was taken from a woman aged 18 to 35 with Graves' hyperthyroidism. The sample taken for sequencing was blood. The gene calls are TRBV20-1 and TRBJ2-1; the match to TRBD2 covers 8 bases. The CDR3: CSASPSGQSIDEQFF. The CDR3 bases are TGCAGTGCTAGCCCTAGCGGGCAGAGCATCGATGAGCAGTTCTTC.